This T cell receptor beta chain was captured by sequencing in a study of breast tumors, draining lymph nodes, adjacent tissues. General observations from the study: Luminal-like breast cancer showed significantly greater tumor-nontumor repertoire similarity than basal-like breast cancer did.

TCRdb re-called the multiplex PCR reads with MiXCR, one entry per CDR3 protein. The table records 50,000 to 75,000 distinct CDR3 sequences, around 52% of them present only once. Remarks on this clonotype: Antigen unknown.

The CDR3 consists of 13 residues. Germline V gives CDR1 SGHTA, CDR2 FQGTGA. The V end was cut by 2 bases, the J end by 10 bases, with 12 bases between. The clonotype was recovered from a female donor with breast cancer. Some clones in this sample may be carry-over from other donors' samples. Sequencing was carried out using breast tumor tissue. The rearrangement links TRBV7-3 to TRBJ2-1, with no clear D. As DNA, the CDR3 is TGTGCCAGCAGCTTAGATTACAGAAACGAGCAGTTCTTC. Its protein is CASSLDYRNEQFF.